Described below is a single T cell receptor (beta chain) sequence and its context. Antigen unknown. The data were obtained in a study of cytomegalovirus exposure and HLA in healthy donors. The CDR3 is 18 amino acids. V was pared by 1 base and J by 0 bases, with 3 bases of the junction left unmatched. The V gene's germline CDR1 is MGHRA and CDR2 YSYEKL. The PCR had 60 Vbeta and 13 Jbeta primers. Using immunoSEQ multiplex PCR, the repertoire was profiled, and TCRdb retains in-frame clones only, with some absent. Here the sample spans 95,000 to 150,000 clones, 17% being singletons. Study findings and constraints: Earlier analysis looked at TCR beta V segments, and most were productive about 90% or about 30% of the time. Accurate HLA-A and HLA-B prediction from TCR beta sequences was reported for most subjects.

Sequencing was performed on PBMCs. This sequence was found in a female donor in good health and CMV-seropositive. V gene TRBV4-1 combines with J gene TRBJ2-1; 13 nucleotides match TRBD2. The CDR3 nucleotides are TGCGCCAGCAGCCAAGCGACTAGCGGGGGGACCTCCTACAATGAGCAGTTCTTC. It encodes CASSQATSGGTSYNEQFF.